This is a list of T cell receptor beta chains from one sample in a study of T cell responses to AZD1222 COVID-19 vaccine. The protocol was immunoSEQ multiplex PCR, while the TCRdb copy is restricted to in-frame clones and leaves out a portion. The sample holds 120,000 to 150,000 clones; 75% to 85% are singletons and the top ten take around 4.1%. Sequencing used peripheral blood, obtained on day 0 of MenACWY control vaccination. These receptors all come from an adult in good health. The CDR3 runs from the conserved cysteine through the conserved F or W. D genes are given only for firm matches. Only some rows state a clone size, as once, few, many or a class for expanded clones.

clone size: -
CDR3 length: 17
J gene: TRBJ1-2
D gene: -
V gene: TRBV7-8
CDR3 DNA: TGTGCCAGCAGCCCACACTTACCGACAGCTAGTCACTATGGCTACACCTTC
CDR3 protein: CASSPHLPTASHYGYTF

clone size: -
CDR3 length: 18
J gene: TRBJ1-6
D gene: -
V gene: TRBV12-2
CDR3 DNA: TGTGCAAGTCGTATCCCTGGACAGGTAAGCTCCTATAATTCACCCCTCCACTTT
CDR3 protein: CASRIPGQVSSYNSPLHF

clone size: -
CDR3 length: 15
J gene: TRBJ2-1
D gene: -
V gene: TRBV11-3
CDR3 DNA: TGTGCCAGCAGCCCCGCTTTTAGCTCCTACAATGAGCAGTTCTTC
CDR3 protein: CASSPAFSSYNEQFF

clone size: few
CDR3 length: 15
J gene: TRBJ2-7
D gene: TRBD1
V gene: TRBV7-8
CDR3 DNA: TGTGCCAGCAGCAAACAGGGGGCCGTCTCCTACGAGCAGTACTTC
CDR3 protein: CASSKQGAVSYEQYF

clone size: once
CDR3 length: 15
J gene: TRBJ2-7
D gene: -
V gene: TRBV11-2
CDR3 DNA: TGTGCCAGCAGCTCGGGGGCGGGGGCCTCCTACGAGCAGTACTTC
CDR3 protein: CASSSGAGASYEQYF

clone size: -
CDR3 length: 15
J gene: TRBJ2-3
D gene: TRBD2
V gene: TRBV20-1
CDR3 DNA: TGCAGTGCCAGTCGGCGGGGGGCCATCACAGATACGCAGTATTTT
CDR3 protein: CSASRRGAITDTQYF

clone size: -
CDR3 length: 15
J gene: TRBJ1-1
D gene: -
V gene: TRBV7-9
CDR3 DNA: TGTGCCAGCAGCTTAGGTCTTAGTAGAAACACTGAAGCTTTCTTT
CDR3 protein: CASSLGLSRNTEAFF

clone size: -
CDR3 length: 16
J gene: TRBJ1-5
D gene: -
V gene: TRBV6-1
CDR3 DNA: TGTGCCAGCAGTGAACGGGGGTCGTTAGGCAATCAGCCCCAGCATTTT
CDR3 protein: CASSERGSLGNQPQHF

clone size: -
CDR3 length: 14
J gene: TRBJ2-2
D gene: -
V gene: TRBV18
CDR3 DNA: TGTGCCAGCTCACCACTCGGTAACACCGGGGAGCTGTTTTTT
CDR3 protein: CASSPLGNTGELFF

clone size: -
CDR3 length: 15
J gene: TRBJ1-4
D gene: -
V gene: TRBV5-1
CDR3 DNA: TGCGCCAGCAGCGTACAGGCTGCAACTAATGAAAAACTGTTTTTT
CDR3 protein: CASSVQAATNEKLFF

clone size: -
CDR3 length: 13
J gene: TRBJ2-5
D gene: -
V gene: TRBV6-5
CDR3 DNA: TGTGCCAGCAGCCAAGGGACAAAAGAGACCCAGTACTTC
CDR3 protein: CASSQGTKETQYF

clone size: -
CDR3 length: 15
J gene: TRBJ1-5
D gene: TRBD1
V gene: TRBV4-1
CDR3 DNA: TGCGCCAGCAGCCAAGAGGGACAGGGCCCTCAGCCCCAGCATTTT
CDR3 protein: CASSQEGQGPQPQHF

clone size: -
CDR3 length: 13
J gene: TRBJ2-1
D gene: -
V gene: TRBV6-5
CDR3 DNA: TGTGCCAGCATGACTAGGATAGGCAATGAGCAGTTCTTC
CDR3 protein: CASMTRIGNEQFF

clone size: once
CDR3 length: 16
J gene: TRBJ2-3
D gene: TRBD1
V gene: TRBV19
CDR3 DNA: TGTGCCAGTAGTAGACGGACAGGGGGGGATGCCTCGGTGCAGTATTTT
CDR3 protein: CASSRRTGGDASVQYF

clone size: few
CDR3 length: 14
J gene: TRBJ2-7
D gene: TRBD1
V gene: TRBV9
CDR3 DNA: TGTGCCAGCAGCCCTAGGGACAGGAGAGACGCGCAGTACTTC
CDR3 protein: CASSPRDRRDAQYF

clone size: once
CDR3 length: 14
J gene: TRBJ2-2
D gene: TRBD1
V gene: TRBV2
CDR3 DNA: TGTGCCAGCGGGGGACAGGGGACGGTCGGGGAGCTGTTTTTT
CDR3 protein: CASGGQGTVGELFF

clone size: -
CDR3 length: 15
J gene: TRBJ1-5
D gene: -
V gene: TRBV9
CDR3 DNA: TGTGCCAGCAGCGTGGCGGGGTCTTATAATCAGCCCCAGCATTTT
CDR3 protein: CASSVAGSYNQPQHF